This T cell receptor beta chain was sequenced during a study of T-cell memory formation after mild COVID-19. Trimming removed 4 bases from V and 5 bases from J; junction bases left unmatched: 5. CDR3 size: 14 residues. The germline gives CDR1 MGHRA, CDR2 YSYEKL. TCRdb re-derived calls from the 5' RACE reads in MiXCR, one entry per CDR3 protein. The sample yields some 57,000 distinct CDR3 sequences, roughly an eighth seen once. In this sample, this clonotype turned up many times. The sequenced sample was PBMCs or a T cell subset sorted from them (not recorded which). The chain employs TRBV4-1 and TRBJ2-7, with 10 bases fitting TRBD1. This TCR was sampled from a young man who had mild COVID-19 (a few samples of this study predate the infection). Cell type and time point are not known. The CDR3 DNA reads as TGCGCCAGCAGCCTCTTGGGACAGGGGAACGAGCAGTACTTC. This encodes CASSLLGQGNEQYF.